In its sample, the clone carrying this T cell receptor (beta chain) was seen many times. Its antigen is still unknown. The source of the sample is a study of T cell repertoires in cytomegalovirus infection. Overall study context: Both CMV infection and a matching HLA type were indicated by public TCR beta signatures.

V gave up 0 bases and J gave up 0 bases, with 9 bases separating them. Germline CDR1 and CDR2: SGHVS and FNYEAQ. CDR3 length equals 16 residues. MiXCR, run by TCRdb on the reads, gives a single entry per CDR3 protein. Among roughly 500,000 distinct CDR3 sequences listed, more than 15% were seen once. The study, taken as a whole, reports: What dominated the ex vivo response were HLA-C-restricted CMV-specific TCR beta clonotypes.

The specimen sequenced was CD8+ T cells from PBMCs. The receptor comes from a human donor in good health (CMV status not recorded). Some clones in this sample may be carry-over from other donors' samples. J is TRBJ2-1 and V is TRBV7-6; a possible D gene is TRBD2 (5 bases). The chain's CDR3 is CASSLAYGGSYNEQFF. The CDR3 DNA reads as TGTGCCAGCAGCTTAGCTTACGGAGGCTCCTACAATGAGCAGTTCTTC.